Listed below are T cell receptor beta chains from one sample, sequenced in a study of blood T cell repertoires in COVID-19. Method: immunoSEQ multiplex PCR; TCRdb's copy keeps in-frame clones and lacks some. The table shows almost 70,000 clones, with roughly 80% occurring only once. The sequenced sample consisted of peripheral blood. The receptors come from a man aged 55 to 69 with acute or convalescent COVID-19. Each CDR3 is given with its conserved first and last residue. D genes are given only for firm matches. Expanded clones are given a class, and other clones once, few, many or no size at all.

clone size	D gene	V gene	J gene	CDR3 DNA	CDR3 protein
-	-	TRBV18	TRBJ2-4	TGTGCCAGCTCACCACCGAGAGGGGAGGTTGGCAAAAACATTCAGTACTTC	CASSPPRGEVGKNIQYF
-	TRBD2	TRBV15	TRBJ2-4	TGTGCCACCAGCAGAGCCCTAGCGGGGATTGGGTCCAAAAACATTCAGTACTTC	CATSRALAGIGSKNIQYF
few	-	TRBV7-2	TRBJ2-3	TGTGCCAGCAGCTCCGAACCCAGGGGAGCATTCACAGATACGCAGTATTTT	CASSSEPRGAFTDTQYF
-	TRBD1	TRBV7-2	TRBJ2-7	TGTGCCAGCAGCTTAGTATGGGACAGGACCTACGAGCAGTACTTC	CASSLVWDRTYEQYF
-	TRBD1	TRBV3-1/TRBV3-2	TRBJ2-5	TGTGCCAGCTCCGACAGGGCGGAGACCCAGTACTTC	CASSDRAETQYF
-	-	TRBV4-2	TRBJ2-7	TGTGCCAGCAGCCAAGATAGGCAGGGGTATCGATACGAGCAGTACTTC	CASSQDRQGYRYEQYF
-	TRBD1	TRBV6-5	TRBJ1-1	TGTGCCAGCACTCGGACAGGGATCGGGAACACTGAAGCTTTCTTT	CASTRTGIGNTEAFF
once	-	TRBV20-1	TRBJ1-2	TGCAGTGCCAGTCCAGCGAGGGCCTTAAGAAGTAATACCGACTATGGCTACACCTTC	CSASPARALRSNTDYGYTF
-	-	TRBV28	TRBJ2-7	TGTGCCAGCAGTTCAGAGGTCCCCTCCTACGAGCAGTACTTC	CASSSEVPSYEQYF
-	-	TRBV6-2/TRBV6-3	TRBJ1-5	TGTGCCAGCAGTTACAACTTTGGCTCGCCTGATCACTATAGCAATCAGCCCCAGCATTTT	CASSYNFGSPDHYSNQPQHF